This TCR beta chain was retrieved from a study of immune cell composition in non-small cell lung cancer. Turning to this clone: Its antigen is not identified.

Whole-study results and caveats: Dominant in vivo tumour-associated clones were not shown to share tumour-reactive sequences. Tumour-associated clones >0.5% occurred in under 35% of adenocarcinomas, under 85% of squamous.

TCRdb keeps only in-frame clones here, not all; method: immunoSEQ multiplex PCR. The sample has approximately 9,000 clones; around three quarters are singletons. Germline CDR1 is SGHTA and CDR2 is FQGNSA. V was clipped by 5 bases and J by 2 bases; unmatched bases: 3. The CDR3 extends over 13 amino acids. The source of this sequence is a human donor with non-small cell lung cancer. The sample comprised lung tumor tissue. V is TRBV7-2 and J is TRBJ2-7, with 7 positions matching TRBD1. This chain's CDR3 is CASSRDSTYEQYF. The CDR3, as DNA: TGTGCCAGCAGCCGGGACAGTACCTACGAGCAGTACTTC.